Detailed here is one TCR beta chain. The CDR3 loop spans 15 amino acids. V was pared by 1 base and J by 3 bases, with 13 bases between. Germline loops: CDR1 GTSNPN, CDR2 SVGIG (reference sequence). The sample is drawn from a study of blood T cell repertoires in COVID-19. Study summary: T cells, B-cell-depleted T cells, or PBMCs supplied cDNA or gDNA.

Per the authors' pipeline: Amplification from reference gene primers served as the basis for estimated nucleated cell counts. The method was immunoSEQ multiplex PCR; TCRdb's version includes in-frame clones alone and lacks a portion of them. That table furnishes V, J and clone size, whereas the DNA furnished D and trimming. The sample has about 190,000 clones, around 85% seen once. This receptor was obtained from a man aged 45 to 65 who had recovered from COVID-19. Sequencing was performed on peripheral blood. V and J are TRBV30 and TRBJ1-3; the D is unclear. The DNA of the CDR3 is TGTGCCTGGAGTGATTGGGCAGCACGTGGAAACACCATATATTTT. It specifies CAWSDWAARGNTIYF.